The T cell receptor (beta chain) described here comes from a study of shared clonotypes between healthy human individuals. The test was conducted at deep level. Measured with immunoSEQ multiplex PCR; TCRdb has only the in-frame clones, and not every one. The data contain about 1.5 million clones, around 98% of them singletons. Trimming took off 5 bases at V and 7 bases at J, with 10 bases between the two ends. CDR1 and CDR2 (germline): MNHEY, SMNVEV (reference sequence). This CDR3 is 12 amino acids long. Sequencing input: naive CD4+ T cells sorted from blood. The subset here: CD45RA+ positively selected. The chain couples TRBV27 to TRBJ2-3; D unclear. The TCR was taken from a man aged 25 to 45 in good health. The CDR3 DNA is TGTGCCAGCAGTCCCGGTTCGAATACGCAGTATTTT. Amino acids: CASSPGSNTQYF.